A single T cell receptor (beta chain) is shown here with its context. Its cognate antigen has yet to be identified. Per-base qualities were not stored, and no clone one base away is much larger. Only healthy Caucasian donors were included. The twin cohort consisted of three pairs of female monozygotic twins, all aged about 18 to 29 years. Positive isolation kits from Invitrogen were used to isolate the CD4+ and CD8+ T cell populations. This record comes from a study of identical twins listed by TCRdb under 2016. Context from the whole study: TCR alpha and beta repertoires from monozygotic twins, unrelated adults of various ages and cord blood were deep-sequenced to test whether fetal clonotypes persist. To rule out contamination, the twin experiments were replicated at different times with different library preparation protocols. Here is what the overall study found, with its caveats: Out-of-frame TCR alpha sequences shared between twins showed an excess of low generation-probability sequences compared with coincidental sharing between unrelated individuals. Invariant T cells such as MAIT and iNKT could partly confound zero-insertion analyses, though diverse VJ usage argued against this for most clonotypes. Excess twin sharing in beta out-of-frame sequences was weaker because fewer shared sequences lowered the signal-to-noise ratio. Abundant cord blood beta clonotypes carried fewer insertions; young adult naive repertoires showed a weaker similar trend, while memory repertoires showed none. Because the same donors could not be followed over many years, the conclusions relied on cross-sectional statistical analysis. Out-of-frame TCR alpha sharing in monozygotic twins was systematically underestimated by recombination models, whereas sharing between unrelated individuals was in agreement with the recombination models.

The CDR3 covers 19 residues, taking in both the cysteine and the phenylalanine. The kept DNA is CDR3 alone, 57 bases in frame from the first base. From the germline V gene, CDR1 is SNHLY and CDR2 is FYNNEI. V trim: 2 bases; J trim: 8 bases; unmatched bases: 18. The receptor library was made with 5' RACE. The run used an Illumina HiSeq 2000. Template switching introduced a universal primer binding site; the final cDNA contained a unique molecular identifier, enabling accurate counting of TCR cDNA molecules. Specific primers in the conserved constant-segment region were used to synthesize first-strand cDNA for TCR alpha and beta chains. To control for contamination, every cDNA library carried two barcodes: a SMART-Mk sample barcode plus Illumina barcodes. TruSeq adapter sequences along with Illumina sample barcodes were introduced in two successive PCR steps. TCR alpha and beta cDNA libraries were sequenced on the Illumina HiSeq platform with custom primers. The authors processed their data as follows. MiGEC was used to process raw reads and extract unique molecular identifiers, and MiXCR was used to find CDR3 positions. For each individual, recombination models were inferred using an EM algorithm with the repgenHMM and IGoR tools. The tcR package in R was used for shared clonotype analysis, with sharing normalized by the product of cloneset sizes. Out-of-frame nonproductive sequences were analyzed to study raw recombination free of thymic and clonal selection effects. TCRdb passed the public sequencing reads through fastp at Q25 and MiXCR, retaining productive beta sequences. Entries are consolidated by CDR3 protein sequence, retaining the most common genes and DNA. The V and J calls and clone size are TCRdb's, not the authors'. In all, the sample holds 500,000 or so distinct CDR3 sequences, and less than 25% of those were seen once. About 0.93% of the sample lies in the top ten.

The sample was also reused in another study, on T cells expressing NK-cell markers. As the second paper documents: In sorted CD3+CD56+NKG2C+, CD3+CD56+NKG2C- and CD3+CD56-NKG2C+ T-cell subsets from several donors, TCR beta-chain repertoires were profiled. Among the eight sequenced donors, only one was HCMV-seronegative, while the other seven were HCMV-seropositive. In several experiments an anti-gammadeltaTCR antibody was added to restrict sorting to alphabetaTCR-expressing T cells. For six donors, the dominant CD3+CD56+NKG2C+ clonotypes were among the top 10 CD8+ clonotypes and accounted for about 1.0-7.5% of CD8+ T cells. Those dominant clonotypes were again the most abundant among CD3+CD56-NKG2C+ cells in a handful of donors, at 28.3-60.1%. Whether the expanded NKG2C-expressing T cell clones were specific for HCMV antigens remained unclear. Randomly selected healthy volunteers, three men and five women, were used as the eight sequenced donors. HCMV serostatus was determined by detecting HCMV-specific IgG in serum with a commercial ELISA kit. MIGEC was used to demultiplex reads and group reads by UMI, and MiTCR was used to assemble and quantify clonotypes. To remove erroneous sequences, TCR cDNA sequences were retained only when supported by two or more reads. The tcR package was used for downstream repertoire analysis, and clonotypes were matched between fractions using CDR3 nucleotide sequence together with V segment. Antigen specificity was annotated against VDJdb with VDJmatch, allowing one amino acid substitution in CDR3.

The chain uses TRBV2 and TRBJ2-4; TRBD1 aligns with 10 central bases. This clonotype originated in a woman younger than 30 in good health. Sequenced: CD4+ T cells sorted from blood. The CDR3 corresponds to CASSESLRDRGVLEDIQYF. In nucleotides, the sequence is TGTGCCAGCAGTGAATCTTTAAGGGACAGGGGAGTGTTAGAGGACATTCAGTACTTC. When the CDR3 is completed using the reference TRBV2 and TRBJ2-4 genes on either side, the full variable domain is EPEVTQTPSHQVTQMGQEVILRCVPISNHLYFYWYRQILGQKVEFLVSFYNNEISEKSEIFDDQFSVERPDGSNFTLKIRSTKLEDSAMYFCASSESLRDRGVLEDIQYFGAGTRLSVL.